Described below is a single T cell receptor beta chain sequence and its context. One junction end does not reproduce the germline sequence, and a read error may be involved. The sample belongs to a study of cytomegalovirus exposure and HLA in healthy donors. Germline V gene sequence: CDR1 SGHNT, CDR2 YYREEE (reference sequence). The CDR3 covers 15 residues. Primers for the PCR totalled 60 Vbeta and 13 Jbeta. Only in-frame clones appear in the TCRdb table, and some are missing; sequencing was by immunoSEQ multiplex PCR. The repertoire has around 230,000 clones, 82% of them found once; the top ten carry approximately 6.5%.

The source material was PBMCs. The TCR sequence derives from a middle-aged man in good health and CMV-seropositive. The chain carries TRBV5-4 and TRBJ2-4; D may be TRBD2 (7 bases). CDR3 sequence: CASSLGGPAKNIQYF. DNA for the CDR3: TGTGCCAGCAGTTTGGGGGGGCCAGCCAAAAACATTCAGTACTTC.